The present entry profiles one T cell receptor (beta chain) with its context. No cognate antigen has been identified for it. No base quality values were provided; no much bigger clone lies one nucleotide off. Healthy HIV-negative adults with no recently reported acute infections or vaccinations were included as donors. Only Caucasian adults living in Nashville, Tennessee, USA were represented among the donors. Magnetic negative selection was used to enrich CD4+ T cells, after which naive cells were positively selected on CD45RA and the negative fraction became the memory subset. Blood was obtained by leukapheresis, after which PBMCs were separated by Ficoll-Histopaque density gradient centrifugation and cryopreserved in liquid nitrogen vapor phase. Analytical flow cytometry was used to check the purity and quantity of each magnetically sorted T cell population. Each sorted fraction had its genomic DNA isolated and then quantified by UV absorbance on a Nanodrop 2000c.

Using the deep immunoSEQ assay, TCR CDR3 regions were amplified from genomic DNA by multiplex PCR. Genomic DNA extracted from each cell subset was distributed evenly over all wells of several immunoSEQ 96-well plates, and each plate served as one replicate. For sorted subsets, 200 ng of genomic DNA, equivalent to 30,000 or so T cell genomes, went into each replicate PCR. The purified libraries were quantified using a Qubit 3.0 fluorometer, sized with a Bioanalyzer 2100, and then quantified again using the KAPA Library Quantification kit. Every immunoSEQ 96-well plate was sequenced on a separate single-read 150-cycle Illumina NextSeq 550 flow cell. Per the original workflow: Because only junctional sequences without quality scores were contained in the immunoSEQ output, filtering matching that applied to full-length reads could not be performed. To assign V/J genes and CDR3, sequences were annotated against IMGT germline references using PyIR, a Python wrapper for IgBLAST v1.9. Reads with weak V/J assignments (E-value above 1e-6), missing CDR3, stop codons, out-of-frame junctions, or ambiguous translated residues were removed. V3J clonotypes were defined as sequences sharing an identical inferred V gene, J gene, and CDR3 amino acid sequence. Percentage overlap between repertoires was calculated by dividing the number of shared unique clonotypes by the size of the smaller repertoire. Repertoire richness was assessed with RTK rarefaction, the Chao1 estimator, and Recon v2.1 estimates of unobserved clonotypes. OLGA was used to compute generation probabilities for all TCRbeta clonotypes that the gDNA method yielded from several donors. The table comes from immuneACCESS by way of TCRdb, which keeps in-frame sequences with V and J called. Part of the clones is missing from these tables; in studies checked, under half for an unresolved V gene and the rest for unknown reasons. V and J calls and clone size come straight from that table; D and trimming were deduced from the DNA. The sample profile shows 2 million to 2.5 million clones; 90% to 95% of them were found once. Clones ranked in the top ten supply 0.1% to 0.15% of the sample.

This sample was taken from a study of shared clonotypes between healthy human individuals (dated by TCRdb to the early 2020s). With regard to the full study: A couple of women and a few men aged 18 to 49 years were included in the cohort. For each donor, CD4 naive and CD4 memory were each run on three plates, CD8 naive on two plates, and CD8 memory on one plate. To estimate repertoire size and how much clonotype sharing occurs between individuals, the study deeply sequenced the blood TCR repertoires of five healthy adults. To increase sequencing depth and limit assay-specific biases, different laboratories used diverse techniques to prepare libraries and sequence TCR repertoires. Each donor's leukapheresis produced roughly between roughly 0.85 and 10 billion PBMCs. What the study reported, not specific to this receptor: Because the study included only a small number of donors, the genetic and exposure-history diversity represented was limited. Across four donors, roughly 5.1% of naive CD4, 3.5% of naive CD8, approximately 2.5% of memory CD4, and approximately 0.4% of memory CD8 clonotypes were shared. Only blood was sampled, and tissue TCR repertoires likely differ from those in blood. Pairwise subsampling led to the expectation that sequencing depth would affect the degree of clonotype sharing among donors. Even with the large sequencing depth, rarefaction of the sorted-subset datasets indicated that sequencing was incomplete. Estimated clonotype richness was generally larger for naive than for memory subsets. Compared with non-shared clonotypes, the clonotypes found in all four sorted-subset donors had higher generation probabilities.

Material: naive CD4+ T cells sorted from blood. This specimen's cell subset or site label, per the study, means: CD45RA+ positively selected. The TCR comes from a man aged 18 to 29 in good health.

The CDR3 corresponds to CASSVEAVSSYEQYF. The DNA reads as follows: TGTGCCAGCAGCGTAGAGGCGGTTAGCTCCTACGAGCAGTACTTC. This chain joins TRBV9 to TRBJ2-7; too little of a D gene remains to name it. For CDR1 and CDR2, the germline V gene lists SGDLS and YYNGEE. From cysteine to phenylalanine, the CDR3 is 15 amino acids long. This entry keeps only the CDR3 DNA: 45 bases, framed from base 1. At the junction V is shortened by 0 bases and J by 0 bases, with 10 bases in between.